The 15 T cell receptor beta chains below were found in one sample sequenced in a study of T-cell reconstitution after alpha-beta-depleted transplantation in children (dated by TCRdb to the mid-2010s). Libraries were prepared through PCR. TCRdb lists the instrument as Illumina HiSeq 2500. TCR libraries were prepared with molecular barcoding, using unique molecular identifiers to normalize TCRbeta repertoire quantification. The raw public reads went through TCRdb reprocessing: fastp at Q25, MiXCR clone calling, in-frame beta chains kept. Every distinct CDR3 protein forms one entry, paired with its most common genes and DNA. For this sample the table gives approximately 240,000 distinct CDR3 sequences, of which 9% to 10% were detected only once. The ten top clones hold around 5.1% of the sample. Here the sequenced sample was PBMCs from the stem cell graft donor, taken from the stem cell graft. The receptor set was obtained from a human donor who donated a stem cell graft to a child with SCID.

This clonotype was counted at least ten times. This chain uses TRBV3-1 with TRBJ2-5; 10 bases match TRBD2. This CDR3 comprises 15 residues. CDR1 and CDR2 (germline): LGHDT, YNNKEL (reference sequence). The trim removed 3 bases at V and 2 bases at J, leaving 3 bases unmatched. CDR3 amino acids: CASSQPGLAQETQYF. DNA for the CDR3: TGTGCCAGCAGCCAGCCGGGACTAGCGCAAGAGACCCAGTACTTC.

This clonotype has a count of ten or more. This chain uses TRBV20-1 with TRBJ2-7, with TRBD1 matching 8 bases. Germline CDR1 and CDR2: DFQATT and SNEGSKA (reference sequence). Losses at the gene ends were 3 bases for V and 5 bases for J; bases not matched to a gene: 9. This CDR3 has 14 residues. The CDR3 is CSASAWTGKDEQYF. Written as DNA, the CDR3 is TGCAGTGCTAGCGCCTGGACAGGGAAGGACGAGCAGTACTTC.

Remarks on this clonotype: A clone one base away is much larger, so this may be a read error. The rearrangement links TRBV3-1 to TRBJ2-3; either TRBD1 or TRBD2 may supply D (5 bases each). This CDR3 contains 13 residues. Germline assignment: CDR1 LGHDT and CDR2 YNNKEL (reference sequence). This chain's CDR3 is CASSPFSGGTPYF. DNA of the CDR3: TGTGCCAGCAGCCCGTTTAGTGGGGGTACGCCGTATTTT.

This clonotype appeared many times. The chain recombines TRBV12-3 or TRBV12-4 with TRBJ1-3; D is unclear. This CDR3 region has 15 residues. Between the trimmed V and J ends, which lost 7 bases and 2 bases, there was a span of 15 bases. The CDR3, as DNA: TGTGCCAGCACCCTGAGTGGAAAAACTGGAAACACCATATATTTT. This gives the protein CASTLSGKTGNTIYF.

This clonotype was seen at least ten times. The genes are TRBV5-6 and TRBJ2-7; D not certain. The germline CDR1 and CDR2 sequences are SGHDT and YYEEEE. With 0 bases removed from V and 2 bases from J, the gap between germline ends came to 12 bases. The CDR3 loop spans 15 amino acids. This CDR3 reads CASSLVEGIPYEQYF. CDR3 nucleotides: TGTGCCAGCAGCTTGGTAGAAGGGATCCCCTACGAGCAGTACTTC.

The rearrangement joins TRBV21-1 to TRBJ2-2; the table's D call, TRBD1, was not checked against the DNA. TRBV21-1 is tagged as a pseudogene. This CDR3 is built from 18 residues. The DNA of the CDR3 is TGTGCCAGCAGCAAAACAGAGCCGGGACAGGGGAACACCGGGGAGCTGTTTTTT. It translates to CASSKTEPGQGNTGELFF.

The rearrangement joins TRBV11-2 to TRBJ2-7; D perhaps matches TRBD2 (6 bases). This CDR3 is built from 14 residues. Trimming removed 3 bases from V and 0 bases from J, with 9 bases in between. The V gene's germline CDR1 is SGHAT and CDR2 FQNNGV. Here the CDR3 reads CASSLYGSSYEQYF. CDR3 sequence (DNA): TGTGCCAGCAGCTTGTACGGGAGCTCCTACGAGCAGTACTTC.

In its sample, this clonotype was seen many times. The chain joins TRBV20-1 to TRBJ2-3, with 7 bases lining up with TRBD2. Trimming cost V 3 bases and J 2 bases; bases outside gene matches: 11. This CDR3 spans 16 amino acids. The germline V gene has CDR1 DFQATT and CDR2 SNEGSKA (reference sequence). In DNA, the CDR3 is TGCAGTGCTAGGGCCCCACGGCGGGGGAACACAGATACGCAGTATTTT. The encoded protein is CSARAPRRGNTDTQYF.

This clonotype was seen repeatedly, ten times or more. In nucleotides, the CDR3 is TGTGCCAGCAGCCGCGACAGGGGAAAGACTGAAGCTTTCTTT. Amino acid sequence: CASSRDRGKTEAFF. V gene TRBV5-6 combines with J gene TRBJ1-1; TRBD1 matches at 8 bases. The germline CDR1 and CDR2 sequences are SGHDT and YYEEEE. The CDR3 runs to 14 residues. Trimming took 4 bases from V and 5 from J; bases not matched to a gene: 7. Drawing the rest from reference TRBV5-6 and TRBJ1-1, the complete variable domain is DAGVTQSPTHLIKTRGQQVTLRCSPKSGHDTVSWYQQALGQGPQFIFQYYEEEERQRGNFPDRFSGHQFPNYSSELNVNALLLGDSALYLCASSRDRGKTEAFFGQGTRLTVV.

This clonotype was detected ten times or more. The chain couples TRBV20-1 to TRBJ1-6; TRBD1 is a possible D gene (6 bases). The germline V gene encodes CDR1 DFQATT and CDR2 SNEGSKA (reference sequence). The CDR3 runs 16 residues. The V gene lost 3 bases and the J gene lost 0 bases, with 12 bases spanning the gap. The CDR3 reads CSARGTLGSYNSPLHF. CDR3 in DNA: TGCAGTGCTAGGGGGACACTCGGCTCCTATAATTCACCCCTCCACTTT.

This clonotype was picked up many times. This chain links TRBV5-1 with TRBJ2-3, with a possible D match to TRBD2 (5 bases). Germline CDR1 is SGHRS and CDR2 is YFSETQ. The CDR3 length is 16 residues. V was pared by 3 bases and J by 0 bases, with 14 bases between. CDR3 nucleotide sequence: TGCGCCAGCAGCTCCCGCGCACGGACTAGCACAGATACGCAGTATTTT. Translated, it gives CASSSRARTSTDTQYF.

This clonotype was counted at least ten times. This sequence joins TRBV11-2 and TRBJ2-3; 8 bases fit TRBD2. Germline CDR1 and CDR2: SGHAT and FQNNGV. Germline trimming cut 4 bases from V and 10 bases from J; bases unmatched to any gene: 4. The CDR3 sequence is 12 residues long. CDR3 sequence reads: CASSSDSGAQYF. The CDR3 region has the DNA TGTGCCAGCAGCTCAGATAGCGGGGCGCAGTATTTT.

This clonotype has ten or more counts. This chain links TRBV10-3 with TRBJ2-3; D remains unclear. Germline CDR1 ENHRY, CDR2 SYGVKD. The V end lost 0 bases, the J end lost 0 bases, and 7 bases lay between the germline ends. This CDR3 region has 15 residues. This CDR3 reads CAISESVSSTDTQYF. CDR3 DNA sequence: TGTGCCATCAGTGAGTCAGTATCTAGCACAGATACGCAGTATTTT.

The table lists this clonotype with many counts. V usage is TRBV5-1 and J usage is TRBJ2-7, with D perhaps matching TRBD1 (6 bases). CDR1 is SGHRS, CDR2 YFSETQ, per germline. This CDR3 has 13 amino acids. V was cut by 2 bases and J by 3 bases, with 9 bases left in between. In DNA form, the CDR3 reads TGCGCCAGCAGCTTACAGGGTGGCTACGAGCAGTACTTC. This translates into CASSLQGGYEQYF. Using reference TRBV5-1 and TRBJ2-7 for the parts outside the CDR3, the full variable domain is KAGVTQTPRYLIKTRGQQVTLSCSPISGHRSVSWYQQTPGQGLQFLFEYFSETQRNKGNFPGRFSGRQFSNSRSEMNVSTLELGDSALYLCASSLQGGYEQYFGPGTRLTVT.

This clonotype was detected once. This clone may be a read error of a much larger clone one base away. V gene TRBV6-1 combines with J gene TRBJ1-3; 7 nucleotides align to TRBD1. Germline V gene lookup returns CDR1 MNHNS and CDR2 SASEGT. V trimming: 6 bases; J trimming: 0 bases; junction bases outside the gene matches: 5. The CDR3 consists of 15 residues. The CDR3 spells CASSKGQISGNTIYF. CDR3 in DNA: TGTGCCAGCAGCAAGGGACAGATCTCTGGAAACACCATATATTTT.